The 27 T cell receptor beta chains presented below share a single source sample, sequenced in a study of blood T cell repertoires in COVID-19. Profiled with immunoSEQ multiplex PCR; TCRdb holds only in-frame clones, not every one. The sample consists of a few hundred thousand clones, around nine tenths of them appearing once. Sequencing was done on a sample of peripheral blood. The receptor set was obtained from a woman in her 70s with COVID-19, enrolled during active disease.

The genes are TRBV27 and TRBJ1-5; possible D gene TRBD1, 5 bases. Trimming left V 5 bases short and J 4 bases short, with 6 bases between. Per the germline V gene, CDR1 is MNHEY and CDR2 is SMNVEV (reference sequence). The length of the CDR3 is 12 residues. CDR3 nucleotide sequence: TGTGCCAGCAGTCAGGGAAATCAGCCCCAGCATTTT. Its translation is CASSQGNQPQHF.

The V gene is TRBV28, the J gene TRBJ1-2; tentatively, D is TRBD1 (6 bases). The CDR3 covers 12 residues. Germline V CDR1 and CDR2: MDHEN, SYDVKM. Deletions cut 6 bases from V and 8 bases from J, with 13 bases between. The DNA of the CDR3 is TGTGCCAGCAGACAGGGAGCCCGAGGCTACACCTTC. As protein: CASRQGARGYTF.

This chain joins TRBV4-2 and TRBJ1-5; D gene ambiguous. The CDR3 extends over 12 amino acids. Germline CDR1 and CDR2: LGHNA and YNFKEQ. Trimming removed 8 bases from V and 0 bases from J, with 5 bases in between. This chain's CDR3 is CASSNSNQPQHF. DNA of the CDR3: TGTGCCAGCTCCAATAGCAATCAGCCCCAGCATTTT.

This chain uses TRBV27 with TRBJ1-5; 7 bases line up with TRBD1. The CDR3 runs to 16 residues. Losses at the gene ends were 5 bases for V and 7 bases for J; bases not matched to a gene: 14. CDR1 MNHEY and CDR2 SMNVEV come from the germline V gene (reference sequence). The CDR3 DNA reads as TGTGCCAGCAGTCCACGATACAATACAGGGGCACAGCCCCAGCATTTT. Translation: CASSPRYNTGAQPQHF.

The V call is TRBV18, the J call TRBJ1-2; TRBD1 agrees at 7 bases. Germline values: CDR1 KGHSH, CDR2 LQKENI. Losses at the gene ends were 4 bases for V and 6 bases for J; bases not matched to a gene: 5. The CDR3 length is 13 residues. The CDR3 sequence is CASSLDRDDGYTF. CDR3 bases: TGTGCCAGCTCACTTGACAGGGATGATGGCTACACCTTC.

V usage is TRBV4-3 and J usage is TRBJ2-2, with unresolved D. Trimming took off 0 bases at V and 3 bases at J, with 11 bases between the two ends. The length of the CDR3 is 16 residues. Germline V gene sequence: CDR1 LGHNA, CDR2 YSLEER. The CDR3 DNA reads as TGCGCCAGCAGCCAAGATAGTCTTGATTACACCGGGGAGCTGTTTTTT. As protein: CASSQDSLDYTGELFF.

The genes are TRBV30 and TRBJ2-1; D is perhaps TRBD1 (6 bases). CDR1 GTSNPN and CDR2 SVGIG come from the germline V gene (reference sequence). Trimming shortened V by 2 bases and J by 12 bases, and 17 bases separated the two germline ends. CDR3 size: 13 residues. This CDR3 is CAWSTAGARGQFF. The CDR3 nucleotides are TGTGCCTGGAGTACGGCAGGGGCCCGCGGGCAGTTCTTC.

The chain joins TRBV4-3 to TRBJ2-1; 11 positions agree with TRBD1. CDR1 is LGHNA, CDR2 YSLEER, per germline. With 4 bases clipped from V and 7 bases from J, the junction kept 6 bases outside the gene matches. The length of the CDR3 is 15 residues. CDR3 in DNA: TGCGCCAGCAGCCGTGCCGGGACAGGGGGAAATGAGCAGTTCTTC. Its protein is CASSRAGTGGNEQFF.

This chain uses TRBV5-4 with TRBJ1-1; TRBD1 agrees at 8 bases. The CDR3 runs to 15 residues. Trimming removed 7 bases from V and 0 bases from J; junction bases left unmatched: 8. The germline V gene has CDR1 SGHNT and CDR2 YYREEE (reference sequence). CDR3 sequence: CASSSGTGMNTEAFF. As DNA, the CDR3 is TGTGCCAGCTCATCCGGGACAGGTATGAACACTGAAGCTTTCTTT. Full variable domain (rest looked up from reference TRBV5-4 and TRBJ1-1): ETGVTQSPTHLIKTRGQQVTLRCSSQSGHNTVSWYQQALGQGPQFIFQYYREEENGRGNFPPRFSGLQFPNYSSELNVNALELDDSALYLCASSSGTGMNTEAFFGQGTRLTVV.

The chain is built from TRBV5-4 and TRBJ2-5; TRBD2 is a possible D gene (7 bases). Trimming removed 4 bases at V and 2 bases at J, with 15 bases between. The CDR3 consists of 15 residues. In germline, CDR1 is SGHNT, CDR2 YYREEE (reference sequence). DNA for the CDR3: TGTGCCAGCAGCGAGCCGGAGGGGGGGCAAGAGACCCAGTACTTC. Translated: CASSEPEGGQETQYF.

This chain links TRBV27 with TRBJ2-7; maybe TRBD1 (5 bases). V was shortened by 6 bases and J by 0 bases, with 15 bases between the two germline ends. The germline V gene encodes CDR1 MNHEY and CDR2 SMNVEV (reference sequence). The CDR3 covers 15 residues. Here the CDR3 DNA reads TGTGCCAGCAGACAGGTCGGTAAAAGCTCCTACGAGCAGTACTTC. Translated, it gives CASRQVGKSSYEQYF.

This rearrangement joins TRBV28 to TRBJ2-7, with TRBD2 matching over 8 bases. The CDR3 loop spans 14 amino acids. Germline V gene lookup returns CDR1 MDHEN and CDR2 SYDVKM. With V trimmed by 6 bases and J by 4 bases, 8 bases remained unmatched. CDR3 DNA sequence: TGTGCCAGCAGCGAACAGCGGGGGCCTTACGAGCAGTACTTC. Its translation is CASSEQRGPYEQYF.

This chain joins TRBV27 and TRBJ2-1; TRBD2 aligns across 8 bases. Germline CDR1 is MNHEY and CDR2 is SMNVEV (reference sequence). With 9 bases clipped from V and 3 bases from J, the junction kept 10 bases outside the gene matches. The CDR3 totals 15 residues. CDR3 bases: TGTGCCAGTCGGGAGGGGCTAAATATCTACAATGAGCAGTTCTTC. Its translation is CASREGLNIYNEQFF.

J is TRBJ2-3 and V is TRBV5-4, with 8 bases aligning to TRBD2. The trim removed 4 bases at V and 4 bases at J, leaving 8 bases unmatched. This CDR3 is 15 amino acids long. Germline CDR1 and CDR2: SGHNT and YYREEE (reference sequence). The CDR3 coding sequence is TGTGCCAGCAGCCTACCGGGACTAGGGGCAGATACGCAGTATTTT. Translated: CASSLPGLGADTQYF. Full variable domain (remainder filled in from reference TRBV5-4 and TRBJ2-3): ETGVTQSPTHLIKTRGQQVTLRCSSQSGHNTVSWYQQALGQGPQFIFQYYREEENGRGNFPPRFSGLQFPNYSSELNVNALELDDSALYLCASSLPGLGADTQYFGPGTRLTVL.

In the case of this clone: This sample includes further DNA sequences coding for the same CDR3. The gene calls are TRBV29-1 and TRBJ2-3; 8 nucleotides align to TRBD2. Germline assignment: CDR1 SQVTM and CDR2 ANQGSEA. The CDR3 has 14 amino acids. Trimming removed 2 bases from V and 3 bases from J; junction bases left unmatched: 4. The CDR3 bases are TGCAGCGTTGAAAAGGGCGGGGGGACAGATACGCAGTATTTT. This translates into CSVEKGGGTDTQYF.

There are a few counts of this clone. The chain recombines TRBV6-5 with TRBJ2-5; TRBD2 matches 9 bases. Losses at the gene ends were 6 bases for V and 5 bases for J; bases not matched to a gene: 10. Germline CDR1 is MNHEY and CDR2 is SVGAGI. The CDR3 has 15 amino acids. CDR3 nucleotide sequence: TGTGCCAGCAGCCCCGGACTAGCGACTTTGGAGACCCAGTACTTC. It yields the protein CASSPGLATLETQYF.

This chain joins TRBV28 and TRBJ2-3, with TRBD2 matching 13 bases. Germline V lookup: CDR1 MDHEN, CDR2 SYDVKM. With 5 bases clipped from V and 6 bases from J, the junction kept 5 bases outside the gene matches. This CDR3 has 15 amino acids. The CDR3 coding sequence is TGTGCCAGCAGTGCCGGGACTAGCGGGACCGATACGCAGTATTTT. Its protein product is CASSAGTSGTDTQYF. Complete variable domain (other parts from reference TRBV28 and TRBJ2-3): DVKVTQSSRYLVKRTGEKVFLECVQDMDHENMFWYRQDPGLGLRLIYFSYDVKMKEKGDIPEGYSVSREKKERFSLILESASTNQTSMYLCASSAGTSGTDTQYFGPGTRLTVL.

The chain recombines TRBV5-1 with TRBJ1-2; tentative D call: TRBD1 (6 bases). This CDR3 region has 15 residues. The V gene lost 4 bases and the J gene lost 4 bases, with 17 bases spanning the gap. CDR1 SGHRS and CDR2 YFSETQ come from the germline V gene. CDR3 sequence: CASSGGDMGGYGYTF. CDR3 in DNA: TGCGCCAGCAGCGGGGGGGACATGGGCGGCTATGGCTACACCTTC.

The rearrangement joins TRBV4-1 to TRBJ2-7; TRBD1 is a possible D gene (6 bases). The V end was cut by 4 bases, the J end by 6 bases, with 16 bases between. Looked up from germline, CDR1 is MGHRA and CDR2 is YSYEKL. This CDR3 is 14 amino acids long. The CDR3 DNA reads as TGCGCCAGCAGCCCTCCAGGGACAAAGGTCGAGCAGTACTTC. Translation: CASSPPGTKVEQYF.

This sequence joins TRBV6-6 and TRBJ1-2; D call uncertain. CDR1 and CDR2 (germline): MNHNY, SVGAGI (reference sequence). The CDR3 contains 15 residues. V was shortened by 6 bases and J by 0 bases, with 14 bases between the two germline ends. This chain's CDR3 is CASSRGGMTNYGYTF. The CDR3, as DNA: TGTGCCAGCAGCCGAGGAGGGATGACTAACTATGGCTACACCTTC.

This chain uses TRBV7-9 with TRBJ2-1, with 8 bases aligning to TRBD1. Germline V gives CDR1 SEHNR, CDR2 FQNEAQ (reference sequence). Trimming at V came to 5 bases and at J to 1 base, leaving 7 bases not matched to a gene. The CDR3 length is 16 residues. The CDR3 DNA is TGTGCCAGCAGCCCTACTCGGACAGGGTCCTACAATGAGCAGTTCTTC. Translation gives CASSPTRTGSYNEQFF.

This chain joins TRBV12-3 or TRBV12-4 and TRBJ1-2; D is unresolved. The V end was cut by 6 bases, the J end by 4 bases, with 12 bases between. CDR3 size: 13 residues. The CDR3 reads CASSPHISYGYTF. CDR3 nucleotide sequence: TGTGCCAGCAGCCCTCACATAAGCTATGGCTACACCTTC.

J is TRBJ2-7 and V is TRBV19, with 12 bases matching TRBD2. Germline V gene sequence: CDR1 LNHDA, CDR2 SQIVND (reference sequence). This CDR3 contains 14 residues. The ends lost 5 bases at V and 3 bases at J; junction bases unmatched: 2. The CDR3 protein is CASSLAGGNYEQYF. The CDR3, as DNA: TGTGCCAGTAGTCTAGCGGGGGGGAACTACGAGCAGTACTTC.

This chain connects TRBV24-1 to TRBJ1-2, with D maybe TRBD1 (5 bases). Trimming stripped 3 bases from V and 4 bases from J, with 17 bases between. CDR1 is KGHDR and CDR2 is SFDVKD in the germline V gene. The CDR3 is 16 residues long. CDR3 nucleotides: TGTGCCACCAGTGATACTCGGGGGGATTTTAGCTATGGCTACACCTTC. Translating it yields CATSDTRGDFSYGYTF.

This rearrangement joins TRBV30 to TRBJ1-1, with D perhaps matching TRBD1 (5 bases). The CDR3 spans 15 residues. The germline gives CDR1 GTSNPN, CDR2 SVGIG (reference sequence). Trimming removed 2 bases at V and 3 bases at J, with 16 bases between. The CDR3 DNA follows: TGTGCCTGGAGTTTGGGCACAGGTTTTCACACTGAAGCTTTCTTT. This sequence encodes CAWSLGTGFHTEAFF.

This rearrangement joins TRBV7-2 to TRBJ1-5, with 9 bases that match TRBD1. Germline CDR1 and CDR2: SGHTA and FQGNSA. This CDR3 is built from 16 residues. V was clipped by 5 bases and J by 2 bases; unmatched bases: 7. This chain's CDR3 is CASSATTGGGNQPQHF. The CDR3 nucleotides read TGTGCCAGCAGCGCGACGACAGGGGGAGGCAATCAGCCCCAGCATTTT.

The chain combines TRBV12-3 or TRBV12-4 with TRBJ1-1; D gene ambiguous. The CDR3 covers 13 residues. Trimming stripped 1 base from V and 1 base from J, with 4 bases between. The CDR3 loop reads CASSLVGNTEAFF. Written as DNA, the CDR3 is TGTGCCAGCAGTTTAGTCGGGAACACTGAAGCTTTCTTT.